This entry lists 29 T cell receptor beta chains sequenced from one sample in a study of T cell responses to AZD1222 COVID-19 vaccine. Only in-frame clones appear in the TCRdb table, and some are missing; sequencing was by immunoSEQ multiplex PCR. This sample has around 130,000 clones; just over 85% occur once, and the top ten carry 12%. Sequencing was performed on peripheral blood, taken on day 0 of AZD1222 vaccination. These receptor sequences come from an adult in good health.

Notes on this clone: This sample includes further DNA sequences coding for the same CDR3. The chain recombines TRBV6-5 with TRBJ1-2; 7 nucleotides align to TRBD1. The trim removed 2 bases at V and 2 bases at J, leaving 2 bases unmatched. The CDR3 has 14 residues. The germline V gene encodes CDR1 MNHEY and CDR2 SVGAGI. The CDR3 spells CASSYGGQNYGYTF. CDR3 DNA sequence: TGTGCCAGCAGTTACGGGGGACAGAACTATGGCTACACCTTC.

The J gene is TRBJ2-7, the V gene TRBV7-3; TRBD2 is a possible D gene (6 bases). Germline lookup yields CDR1 SGHTA and CDR2 FQGTGA. V gave up 4 bases and J gave up 2 bases, with 12 bases separating them. The CDR3 totals 14 residues. CDR3: CASSSTPGAYEQYF. The CDR3 DNA follows: TGTGCCAGCAGCTCCACCCCGGGGGCCTACGAGCAGTACTTC.

The chain links TRBV11-1 to TRBJ2-2, with 7 bases identical to TRBD1. Unmatched junction bases numbered 3, after V lost 4 bases and J lost 1 base. The CDR3 is 15 residues long. Germline CDR1 reads SGHAT; CDR2 reads FQDESV (reference sequence). The CDR3 DNA sequence: TGTGCCAGCAGCTCTCGGACAGGGAACACCGGGGAGCTGTTTTTT. Protein: CASSSRTGNTGELFF.

This chain links TRBV6-1 with TRBJ1-2, with D unresolved. Between the trimmed V and J ends, which lost 1 base and 4 bases, there was a span of 10 bases. Germline values: CDR1 MNHNS, CDR2 SASEGT. There are 14 residues in the CDR3. DNA for the CDR3: TGTGCCAGCAGTGAAGAATTAGGGATCTATGGCTACACCTTC. Translating gives CASSEELGIYGYTF.

As regards this clone: Relative to the germline gene, one junction end is altered; a read error may explain this. This chain connects TRBV19 to TRBJ2-1; 7 bases agree with TRBD2. From germline, CDR1 is LNHDA and CDR2 SQIVND (reference sequence). The CDR3 sequence is 17 residues long. The CDR3 protein is CASSIDGASGTYNEQFF. Written as DNA, the CDR3 is TGTGCCAGTAGTATAGATGGGGCTAGCGGAACCTACAATGAACAGTTCTTC.

The V and J genes are TRBV7-9 and TRBJ1-2; unclear D gene. V dropped 2 bases and J dropped 5 bases, with 12 bases sitting between them. CDR1 and CDR2 (germline): SEHNR, FQNEAQ (reference sequence). This CDR3 comprises 14 residues. CDR3 nucleotide sequence: TGTGCCAGCAGCTTACGAGAGAGTTCTTATGGCTACACCTTC. It codes for CASSLRESSYGYTF. Drawing the rest from reference TRBV7-9 and TRBJ1-2, the complete variable domain is DTGVSQNPRHKITKRGQNVTFRCDPISEHNRLYWYRQTLGQGPEFLTYFQNEAQLEKSRLLSDRFSAERPKGSFSTLEIQRTEQGDSAMYLCASSLRESSYGYTFGSGTRLTVV.

This chain connects TRBV11-3 to TRBJ2-7; 7 bases fit TRBD1. From germline, CDR1 is SGHNT and CDR2 YENEEA. The V segment lost 5 bases and the J segment 3 bases; nucleotides outside the gene matches: 4. This CDR3 has 13 residues. The CDR3: CASSRGTDYEQYF. In DNA form, the CDR3 reads TGTGCCAGCAGCCGAGGGACAGACTACGAGCAGTACTTC.

The rearrangement joins TRBV11-1 to TRBJ2-7; D ambiguous. The germline CDR1 and CDR2 sequences are SGHAT and FQDESV (reference sequence). Trimming cost V 1 base and J 6 bases, with 4 bases left between them. This CDR3 is built from 11 residues. Here the CDR3 DNA reads TGTGCCAGCAGCTTAGTGTTCGAGCAGTACTTC. Encoded protein: CASSLVFEQYF.

This chain connects TRBV16 to TRBJ1-2; the match to TRBD1 covers 7 bases. V gave up 5 bases and J gave up 3 bases; unmatched junction bases: 6. Germline assignment: CDR1 KGHSY and CDR2 FQNENV. This CDR3 has 14 residues. CDR3 DNA: TGTGCCAGCAGCGCGGACAGGTCCGACTATGGCTACACCTTC. Encoded protein: CASSADRSDYGYTF.

J is TRBJ2-1 and V is TRBV7-7; 9 bases agree with TRBD2. CDR1 is SSHAT, CDR2 FNYEAQ, per germline (reference sequence). V lost 1 base to trimming and J lost 5 bases; unmatched junction nucleotides: 3. The CDR3 has 15 residues. In DNA form, the CDR3 reads TGTGCCAGCAGCTTAGGTCCTAGCGGGAACAATGAGCAGTTCTTC. Translated: CASSLGPSGNNEQFF.

The CDR3 region has the DNA TGTGCCAGCAGTTACTCGGGGGACTATGGCTACACCTTC. It yields the protein CASSYSGDYGYTF. This chain links TRBV6-5 with TRBJ1-2, with D perhaps matching TRBD1 (5 bases). Trimming took off 0 bases at V and 3 bases at J, with 5 bases between the two ends. Germline CDR1 MNHEY, CDR2 SVGAGI. CDR3 size: 13 residues.

The chain links TRBV24-1 to TRBJ1-1; 8 bases agree with TRBD1. Per the germline V gene, CDR1 is KGHDR and CDR2 is SFDVKD. The CDR3 has 13 residues. The V segment lost 6 bases and the J segment 3 bases; nucleotides outside the gene matches: 2. CDR3 sequence (DNA): TGTGCCACCAGTCCCAGGGGGCACACTGAAGCTTTCTTT. Protein sequence: CATSPRGHTEAFF.

The chain uses TRBV7-7 and TRBJ2-2; 8 nucleotides line up with TRBD1. The germline gives CDR1 SSHAT, CDR2 FNYEAQ (reference sequence). V was pared by 5 bases and J by 4 bases, with 3 bases of the junction left unmatched. The CDR3 spans 14 residues. CDR3 residues: CASSLGTGTGELFF. For the CDR3, the DNA is TGTGCCAGCAGCCTAGGGACAGGCACCGGGGAGCTGTTTTTT.

The chain employs TRBV6-4 and TRBJ2-1; perhaps TRBD1 as D (5 bases). CDR1 is MRHNA and CDR2 is SNTAGT in the germline V gene. With 2 bases removed from V and 1 base from J, the gap between germline ends came to 21 bases. The CDR3 extends over 19 amino acids. As DNA, the CDR3 is TGTGCCAGCAGTGACGGATGCCAAGGGGCCGACGCTTCCTACAATGAGCAGTTCTTC. Amino acids: CASSDGCQGADASYNEQFF.

This clone occurred once. The chain has TRBV9 and TRBJ1-4; D perhaps matches TRBD1 (5 bases). Trimming took off 0 bases at V and 3 bases at J, with 9 bases between the two ends. Per the germline V gene, CDR1 is SGDLS and CDR2 is YYNGEE. The CDR3 spans 15 residues. The DNA for the CDR3 is TGTGCCAGCAGCGTAGGCACGGGGGCTAATGAAAAACTGTTTTTT. Its protein product is CASSVGTGANEKLFF.

This clone was found a few times. The chain combines TRBV5-6 with TRBJ2-7; 8 bases are shared with TRBD2. The V gene end was trimmed by 4 bases and the J gene end by 2 bases; junction bases not matched to a gene: 5. The CDR3 totals 14 residues. Germline lookup yields CDR1 SGHDT and CDR2 YYEEEE. Here the CDR3 reads CASSLGLGPYEQYF. In nucleotides, the CDR3 is TGTGCCAGCAGCCTGGGACTAGGACCCTACGAGCAGTACTTC.

This clone showed up just once. V and J are TRBV5-6 and TRBJ2-3; either TRBD1 or TRBD2 may fit D (5 bases each). Germline V lookup: CDR1 SGHDT, CDR2 YYEEEE. The CDR3 has 12 amino acids. The ends were cut back, 0 bases at V and 11 bases at J, with 10 bases in the middle. DNA of the CDR3: TGTGCCAGCAGCTTGGGGGACCAATGGCAGTATTTT. Its protein product is CASSLGDQWQYF.

This clone was observed a handful of times. CDR3 nucleotide sequence: TGTGCCAGCAGTCCGCGGGACAGAGTTTACGAGCAGTACTTC. Translation gives CASSPRDRVYEQYF. The chain uses TRBV6-5 and TRBJ2-7; D may be TRBD1 (7 bases). The germline CDR1 and CDR2 sequences are MNHEY and SVGAGI. The CDR3 spans 14 residues. V dropped 5 bases and J dropped 4 bases, with 15 bases sitting between them.

On this clone: No DNA is shown, since the ends of the CDR3 on it are uncertain; the CDR3 is the one TCRdb lists. V is TRBV6-1 and J is TRBJ2-1; the D call of TRBD2 is as the table states it, not checked on the DNA. Counting both end residues, the CDR3 totals 19 amino acids. CDR1 is MNHNS, CDR2 SASEGT, per germline. CDR3: CASSEFSAPGSGKYNEQFF.

This chain connects TRBV18 to TRBJ1-1; D might be TRBD1 (5 bases). Germline CDR1 KGHSH, CDR2 LQKENI. Trimming took off 5 bases at V and 4 bases at J, with 11 bases between the two ends. The CDR3 has 13 residues. CDR3 sequence reads: CASSGTGGTEAFF. CDR3 bases: TGTGCCAGCTCAGGAACGGGGGGCACTGAAGCTTTCTTT. The full variable domain, its missing parts supplied by reference TRBV18 and TRBJ1-1, is NAGVMQNPRHLVRRRGQEARLRCSPMKGHSHVYWYRQLPEEGLKFMVYLQKENIIDESGMPKERFSAEFPKEGPSILRIQQVVRGDSAAYFCASSGTGGTEAFFGQGTRLTVV.

The V call is TRBV7-2, the J call TRBJ2-1; 8 positions match TRBD2. This CDR3 spans 17 amino acids. V trimming: 0 bases; J trimming: 5 bases; junction bases outside the gene matches: 9. The V gene's germline CDR1 is SGHTA and CDR2 FQGNSA. The CDR3 DNA follows: TGTGCCAGCAGCTTAGCGGGCTGGGCGGGGGGCCACAATGAGCAGTTCTTC. Translation: CASSLAGWAGGHNEQFF.

The rearrangement uses TRBV28 and TRBJ1-5; D perhaps matches TRBD1 (5 bases). V lost 5 bases and J lost 4, with 6 bases in between. The CDR3 spans 12 residues. Germline CDR1 MDHEN, CDR2 SYDVKM. The chain's CDR3 is CASSQGNQPQHF. DNA for the CDR3: TGTGCCAGCAGTCAGGGTAATCAGCCCCAGCATTTT.

V gene TRBV30 combines with J gene TRBJ2-7; TRBD1 might be the D (6 bases). V was shortened by 0 bases and J by 2 bases, with 11 bases between the two germline ends. In germline, CDR1 is GTSNPN, CDR2 SVGIG (reference sequence). This CDR3 has 14 residues. CDR3 bases: TGTGCCTGGAGTGTACCGCAGGGGCCCTACGAGCAGTACTTC. Translated: CAWSVPQGPYEQYF.

The chain has TRBV18 and TRBJ2-1, with 11 bases aligning to TRBD2. CDR3 length: 15 residues. Trimming cost V 3 bases and J 7 bases; bases outside gene matches: 5. Per the germline V gene, CDR1 is KGHSH and CDR2 is LQKENI. The CDR3: CASSPLTSGGNEQFF. The CDR3 region has the DNA TGTGCCAGCTCACCGCTCACTAGCGGGGGTAATGAGCAGTTCTTC.

This clone was observed once. The chain combines TRBV27 with TRBJ1-5; D ambiguous. CDR3 length equals 13 residues. V was clipped by 3 bases and J by 2 bases, with 5 bases between them. Germline V gene data show CDR1 as MNHEY and CDR2 as SMNVEV (reference sequence). DNA for the CDR3: TGTGCCAGCAGTTTTACAGGCAATCAGCCCCAGCATTTT. It codes for CASSFTGNQPQHF.

This chain joins TRBV5-1 and TRBJ2-1, with TRBD2 identical over 7 bases. The CDR3 has 17 residues. V was clipped by 0 bases and J by 4 bases; unmatched bases: 10. In germline, CDR1 is SGHRS, CDR2 YFSETQ. The CDR3 sequence: CASSLEVGGILYNEQFF. Written as DNA, the CDR3 is TGCGCCAGCAGCTTGGAGGTGGGAGGGATCCTATACAATGAGCAGTTCTTC.

The count of this clone is one. The J gene is TRBJ2-1, the V gene TRBV4-3; D is possibly TRBD2 (7 bases). This CDR3 spans 18 amino acids. CDR1 LGHNA and CDR2 YSLEER come from the germline V gene. Trimming cost V 0 bases and J 0 bases, with 15 bases left between them. The CDR3 DNA is TGCGCCAGCAGCCAAGATAAGGGGGGGGGTATCTCCTACAATGAGCAGTTCTTC. It codes for CASSQDKGGGISYNEQFF.

The V call is TRBV5-1, the J call TRBJ1-1; TRBD1 matches 7 bases. Germline V gene lookup returns CDR1 SGHRS and CDR2 YFSETQ. The V segment lost 4 bases and the J segment 3 bases; nucleotides outside the gene matches: 6. The CDR3 has 14 amino acids. Here the CDR3 DNA reads TGCGCCAGCAGCGTAAACAGGGGCCACACTGAAGCTTTCTTT. It is translated as CASSVNRGHTEAFF.

CDR3 region: CAISQTGNSPLHF. DNA for the CDR3: TGTGCCATCAGTCAGACAGGAAATTCACCCCTCCACTTT. V gene TRBV10-3 combines with J gene TRBJ1-6, with D maybe TRBD1 (6 bases). Germline loops: CDR1 ENHRY, CDR2 SYGVKD. The CDR3 has 13 residues. The V and J ends lost 5 bases and 7 bases respectively, with 9 bases between them.